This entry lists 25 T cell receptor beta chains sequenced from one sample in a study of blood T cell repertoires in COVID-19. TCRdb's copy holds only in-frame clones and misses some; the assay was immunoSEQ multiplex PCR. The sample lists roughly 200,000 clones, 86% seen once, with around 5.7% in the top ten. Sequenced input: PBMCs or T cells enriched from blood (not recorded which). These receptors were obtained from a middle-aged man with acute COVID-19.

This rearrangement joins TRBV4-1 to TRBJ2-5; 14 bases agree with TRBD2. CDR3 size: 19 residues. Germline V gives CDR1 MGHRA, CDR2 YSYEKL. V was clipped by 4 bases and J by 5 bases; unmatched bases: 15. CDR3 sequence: CASSPLATSGRAQEETQYF. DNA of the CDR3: TGCGCCAGCAGCCCCTTGGCGACTAGCGGGAGGGCCCAGGAGGAGACCCAGTACTTC.

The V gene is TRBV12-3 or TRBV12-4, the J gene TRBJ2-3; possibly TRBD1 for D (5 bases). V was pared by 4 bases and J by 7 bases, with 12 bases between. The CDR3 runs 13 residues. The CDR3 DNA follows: TGTGCCAGCAGTTATACACAGGATTATACGCAGTATTTT. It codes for CASSYTQDYTQYF.

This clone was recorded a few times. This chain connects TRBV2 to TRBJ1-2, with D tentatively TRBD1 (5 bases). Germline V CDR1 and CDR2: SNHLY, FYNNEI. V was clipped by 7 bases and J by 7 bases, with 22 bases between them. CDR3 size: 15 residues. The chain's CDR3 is CASTEATGVLVGYTF. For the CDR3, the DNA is TGTGCCAGCACTGAGGCCACAGGCGTCCTTGTTGGCTACACCTTC.

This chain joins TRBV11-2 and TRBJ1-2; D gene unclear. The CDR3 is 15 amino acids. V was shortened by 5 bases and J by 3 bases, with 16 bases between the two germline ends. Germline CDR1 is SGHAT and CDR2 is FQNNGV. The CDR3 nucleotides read TGTGCCAGCAGCATAGGAACCGAGCTGGACTATGGCTACACCTTC. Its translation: CASSIGTELDYGYTF.

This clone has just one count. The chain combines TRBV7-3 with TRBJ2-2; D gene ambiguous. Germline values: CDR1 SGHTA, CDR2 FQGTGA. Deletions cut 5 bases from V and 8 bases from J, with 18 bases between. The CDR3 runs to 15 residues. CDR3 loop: CASSLNGFAAGELFF. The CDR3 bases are TGTGCCAGCAGCCTTAATGGGTTCGCGGCTGGGGAGCTGTTTTTT.

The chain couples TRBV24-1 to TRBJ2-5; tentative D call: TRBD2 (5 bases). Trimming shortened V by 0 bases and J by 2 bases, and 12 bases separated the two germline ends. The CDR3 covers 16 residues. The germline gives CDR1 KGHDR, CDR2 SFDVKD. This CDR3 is CATSDLDPGGQETQYF. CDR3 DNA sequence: TGTGCCACCAGTGATTTGGACCCCGGAGGACAAGAGACCCAGTACTTC.

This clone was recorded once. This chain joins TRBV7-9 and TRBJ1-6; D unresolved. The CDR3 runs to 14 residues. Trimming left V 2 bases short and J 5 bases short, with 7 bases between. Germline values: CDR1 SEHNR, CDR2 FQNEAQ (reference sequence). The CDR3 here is CASSLLTDNSPLHF. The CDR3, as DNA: TGTGCCAGCAGCTTACTTACAGATAATTCACCCCTCCACTTT.

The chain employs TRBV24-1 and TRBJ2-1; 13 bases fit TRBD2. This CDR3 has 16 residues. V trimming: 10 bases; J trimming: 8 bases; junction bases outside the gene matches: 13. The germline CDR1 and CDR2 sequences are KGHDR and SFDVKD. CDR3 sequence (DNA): TGTGCCACGTCTTTACTAGCGGGAGGGCCGAAAGATGAGCAGTTCTTC. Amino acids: CATSLLAGGPKDEQFF.

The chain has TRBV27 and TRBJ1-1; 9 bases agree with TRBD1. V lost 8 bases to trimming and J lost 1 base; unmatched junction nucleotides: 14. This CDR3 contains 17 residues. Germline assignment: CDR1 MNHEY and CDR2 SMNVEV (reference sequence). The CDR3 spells CASPPPRGQGKNTEAFF. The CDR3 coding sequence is TGTGCCAGCCCCCCCCCAAGGGGACAGGGAAAGAACACTGAAGCTTTCTTT.

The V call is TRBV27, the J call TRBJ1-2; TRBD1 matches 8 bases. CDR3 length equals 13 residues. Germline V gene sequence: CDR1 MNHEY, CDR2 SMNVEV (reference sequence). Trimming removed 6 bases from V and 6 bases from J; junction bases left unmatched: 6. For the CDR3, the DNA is TGTGCCAGCAGACCCCGGACAGGGAATGGCTACACCTTC. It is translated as CASRPRTGNGYTF.

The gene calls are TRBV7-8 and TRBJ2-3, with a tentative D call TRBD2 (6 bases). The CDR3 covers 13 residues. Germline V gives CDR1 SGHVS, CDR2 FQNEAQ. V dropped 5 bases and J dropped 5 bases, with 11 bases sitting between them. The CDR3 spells CASSMREEDTQYF. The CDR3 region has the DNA TGTGCCAGCAGCATGCGGGAAGAAGATACGCAGTATTTT.

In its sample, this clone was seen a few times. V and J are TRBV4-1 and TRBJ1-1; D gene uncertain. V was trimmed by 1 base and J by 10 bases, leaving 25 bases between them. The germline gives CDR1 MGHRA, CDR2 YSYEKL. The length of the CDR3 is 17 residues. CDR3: CASSQVEYEREGSVAFF. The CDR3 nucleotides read TGCGCCAGCAGCCAAGTTGAGTACGAGAGGGAAGGAAGTGTAGCTTTCTTT.

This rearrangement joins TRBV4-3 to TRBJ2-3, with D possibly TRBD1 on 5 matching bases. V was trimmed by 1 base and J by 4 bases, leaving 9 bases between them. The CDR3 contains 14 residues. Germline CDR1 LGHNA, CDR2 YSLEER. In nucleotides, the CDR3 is TGCGCCAGCAGCCAAGGGGTAGGGGCAGATACGCAGTATTTT. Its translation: CASSQGVGADTQYF.

The CDR3 nucleotides read TGTGCCAGCATTACGGGGTGGGACACTGAAGCTTTCTTT. Its protein is CASITGWDTEAFF. The V gene is TRBV6-5, the J gene TRBJ1-1, with D unclear. V lost 7 bases and J 3 bases, leaving 12 bases between the germline ends. CDR3 length: 13 amino acids. CDR1 is MNHEY, CDR2 SVGAGI, per germline.

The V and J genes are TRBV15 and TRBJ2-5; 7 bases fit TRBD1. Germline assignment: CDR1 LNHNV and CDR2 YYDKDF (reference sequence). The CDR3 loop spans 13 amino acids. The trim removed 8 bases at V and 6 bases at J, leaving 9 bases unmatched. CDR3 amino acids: CATAGTAWQTQYF. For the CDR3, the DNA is TGTGCCACCGCAGGGACAGCCTGGCAGACCCAGTACTTC.

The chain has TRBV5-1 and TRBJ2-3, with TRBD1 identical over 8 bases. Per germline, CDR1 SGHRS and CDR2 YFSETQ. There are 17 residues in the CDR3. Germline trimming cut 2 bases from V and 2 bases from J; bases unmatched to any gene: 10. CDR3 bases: TGCGCCAGCAGCTTAGTCCCGACAGGGGCCTACACAGATACGCAGTATTTT. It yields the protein CASSLVPTGAYTDTQYF.

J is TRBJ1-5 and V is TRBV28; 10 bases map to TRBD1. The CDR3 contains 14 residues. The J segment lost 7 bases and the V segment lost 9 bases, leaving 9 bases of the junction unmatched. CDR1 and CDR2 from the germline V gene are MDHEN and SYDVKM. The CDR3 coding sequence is TGTGCCAGTTCCTTGGGACAGGGGCAGCAGCCCCAGCATTTT. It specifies CASSLGQGQQPQHF. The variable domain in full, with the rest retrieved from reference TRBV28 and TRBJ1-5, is DVKVTQSSRYLVKRTGEKVFLECVQDMDHENMFWYRQDPGLGLRLIYFSYDVKMKEKGDIPEGYSVSREKKERFSLILESASTNQTSMYLCASSLGQGQQPQHFGDGTRLSIL.

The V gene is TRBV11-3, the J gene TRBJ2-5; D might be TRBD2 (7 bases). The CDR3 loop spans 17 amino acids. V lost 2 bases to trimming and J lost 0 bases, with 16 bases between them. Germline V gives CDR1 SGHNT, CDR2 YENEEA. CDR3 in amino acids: CASSLRGEGGYQETQYF. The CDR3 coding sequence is TGTGCCAGCAGCTTAAGGGGAGAGGGGGGGTACCAAGAGACCCAGTACTTC.

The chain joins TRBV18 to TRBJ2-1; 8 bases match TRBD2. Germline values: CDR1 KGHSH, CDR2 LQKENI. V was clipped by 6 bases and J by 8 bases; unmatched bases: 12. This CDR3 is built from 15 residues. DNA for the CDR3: TGTGCCAGCTCCCAAAGCGGGAGAGGTAGTCATGAGCAGTTCTTC. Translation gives CASSQSGRGSHEQFF.

As DNA, the CDR3 is TGTGCCAGCAGTTTGCAGGGGTTGAGTGGGGCTAGCGGCCAAGAGACCCAGTACTTC. Its translation: CASSLQGLSGASGQETQYF. The rearrangement uses TRBV28 and TRBJ2-5; maybe TRBD2 (7 bases). Germline V gene data show CDR1 as MDHEN and CDR2 as SYDVKM. The CDR3 is 19 amino acids. The V gene lost 3 bases and the J gene lost 1 base, with 24 bases spanning the gap.

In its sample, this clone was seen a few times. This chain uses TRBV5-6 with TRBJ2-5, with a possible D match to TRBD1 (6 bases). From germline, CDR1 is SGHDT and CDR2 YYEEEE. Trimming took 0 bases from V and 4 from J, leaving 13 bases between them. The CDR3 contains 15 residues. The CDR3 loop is CASSLEDRNLETQYF. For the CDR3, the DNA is TGTGCCAGCAGCTTGGAAGACAGGAACCTAGAGACCCAGTACTTC.

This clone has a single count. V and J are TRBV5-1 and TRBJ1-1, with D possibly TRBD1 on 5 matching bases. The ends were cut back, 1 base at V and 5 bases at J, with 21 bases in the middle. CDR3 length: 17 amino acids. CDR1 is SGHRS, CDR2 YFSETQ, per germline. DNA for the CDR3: TGCGCCAGCAGCTTGTCAGGGATCCCTTCCGAACGGACTGAAGCTTTCTTT. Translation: CASSLSGIPSERTEAFF.

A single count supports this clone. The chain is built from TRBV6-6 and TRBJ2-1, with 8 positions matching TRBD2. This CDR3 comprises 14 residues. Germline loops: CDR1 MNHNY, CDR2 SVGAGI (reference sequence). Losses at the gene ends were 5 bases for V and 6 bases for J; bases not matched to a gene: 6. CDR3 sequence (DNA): TGTGCCAGCAGTATTCAGCGGGAGCTCAATGAGCAGTTCTTC. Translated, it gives CASSIQRELNEQFF.

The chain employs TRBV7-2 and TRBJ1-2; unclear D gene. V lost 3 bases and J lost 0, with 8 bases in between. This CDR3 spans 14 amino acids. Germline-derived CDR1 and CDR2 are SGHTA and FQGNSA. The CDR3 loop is CASSLGSSNYGYTF. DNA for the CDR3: TGTGCCAGCAGCTTGGGCAGCTCTAACTATGGCTACACCTTC.

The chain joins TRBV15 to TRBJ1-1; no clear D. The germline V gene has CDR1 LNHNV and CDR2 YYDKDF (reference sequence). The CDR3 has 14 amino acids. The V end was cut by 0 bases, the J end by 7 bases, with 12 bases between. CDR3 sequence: CATSRDYNRDEAFF. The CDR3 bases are TGTGCCACCAGCAGAGATTACAACAGAGATGAAGCTTTCTTT.